The 27 T cell receptor beta chains below come from one sample, sequenced in a study of OX40 agonist ivuxolimab in advanced cancers. TCRdb keeps only in-frame clones here, not all; method: immunoSEQ multiplex PCR. The sample carries about 31,000 clones, around 87% recorded once. The sequences come from CD4+ or CD8+ T cells sorted from blood, collected in a trial of the OX40 agonist ivuxolimab. All receptors come from an adult with an advanced solid tumor such as melanoma, head and neck, liver or kidney cancer.

The rearrangement links TRBV5-1 to TRBJ2-7, with 8 bases lining up with TRBD2. The length of the CDR3 is 17 residues. The J segment lost 2 bases and the V segment lost 2 bases, leaving 12 bases of the junction unmatched. CDR1 is SGHRS, CDR2 YFSETQ, per germline. The DNA for the CDR3 is TGCGCCAGCAGCTTTCGGGGCGGGAGTAGCGGGGCCTACGAGCAGTACTTC. Translation gives CASSFRGGSSGAYEQYF.

The J gene is TRBJ1-1, the V gene TRBV5-1; the D gene is possibly TRBD1 (6 bases). The CDR3 runs to 15 residues. Germline V CDR1 and CDR2: SGHRS, YFSETQ. Trimming took off 1 base at V and 6 bases at J, with 16 bases between the two ends. For the CDR3, the DNA is TGCGCCAGCAGCTTGACGGGAGGGGGAGAAGCTGAAGCTTTCTTT. Translating gives CASSLTGGGEAEAFF.

This clone was counted once. The chain links TRBV15 to TRBJ2-5; D not certain. The CDR3 runs to 13 residues. Trimming removed 4 bases from V and 5 bases from J, with 11 bases in between. Germline values: CDR1 LNHNV, CDR2 YYDKDF (reference sequence). CDR3 in DNA: TGTGCCACCAGCACCCAATTTGAGGAGACCCAGTACTTC. This encodes CATSTQFEETQYF. Full variable domain (missing parts from reference TRBV15 and TRBJ2-5): DAMVIQNPRYQVTQFGKPVTLSCSQTLNHNVMYWYQQKSSQAPKLLFHYYDKDFNNEADTPDNFQSRRPNTSFCFLDIRSPGLGDTAMYLCATSTQFEETQYFGPGTRLLVL.

The chain employs TRBV5-1 and TRBJ2-1, with 8 bases identical to TRBD1. CDR1 is SGHRS and CDR2 is YFSETQ in the germline V gene. The length of the CDR3 is 16 residues. V shed 1 base, J shed 5 bases, and the junction held 8 bases outside the gene matches. The CDR3 region is CASSLKLRTGNNEQFF. The CDR3, as DNA: TGCGCCAGCAGCTTGAAGTTACGGACAGGGAACAATGAGCAGTTCTTC.

J is TRBJ2-5 and V is TRBV28; D not resolved. Trimming took off 7 bases at V and 3 bases at J, with 21 bases between the two ends. The germline CDR1 and CDR2 sequences are MDHEN and SYDVKM. CDR3 length: 16 amino acids. DNA of the CDR3: TGTGCCAGCACCTCCCGTCAGGTGCCTCCCAAAGAGACCCAGTACTTC. Protein product: CASTSRQVPPKETQYF. The full variable domain, its missing parts supplied by reference TRBV28 and TRBJ2-5, is DVKVTQSSRYLVKRTGEKVFLECVQDMDHENMFWYRQDPGLGLRLIYFSYDVKMKEKGDIPEGYSVSREKKERFSLILESASTNQTSMYLCASTSRQVPPKETQYFGPGTRLLVL.

The V gene is TRBV6-5, the J gene TRBJ1-1, with D tentatively TRBD1 (6 bases). Germline CDR1 MNHEY, CDR2 SVGAGI. There are 13 residues in the CDR3. The V gene lost 6 bases and the J gene lost 5 bases, with 13 bases spanning the gap. DNA of the CDR3: TGTGCCAGCAGCCGCAACAGGGATACTGAAGCTTTCTTT. This sequence encodes CASSRNRDTEAFF.

This clone was counted once. The chain has TRBV14 and TRBJ2-3, with D possibly being TRBD1 or TRBD2 (5 bases each). The CDR3 totals 16 residues. Trimming pared 1 base from V and 0 bases from J, leaving 11 bases between. CDR1 SGHDN and CDR2 FVKESK come from the germline V gene. The CDR3 reads CASSQVSGDSTDTQYF. The CDR3 DNA is TGTGCCAGCAGCCAAGTATCCGGGGACAGCACAGATACGCAGTATTTT.

This clone was counted a single time. This rearrangement joins TRBV6-6 to TRBJ2-3; D is undetermined. Germline lookup yields CDR1 MNHNY and CDR2 SVGAGI (reference sequence). This CDR3 contains 15 residues. V shed 0 bases and J shed 3 bases, with 10 bases lying between them. The CDR3 nucleotides are TGTGCCAGCAGTTACTCGATAGACCCAACAGATACGCAGTATTTT. This codes for CASSYSIDPTDTQYF.

This chain links TRBV19 with TRBJ2-2; the match to TRBD2 covers 8 bases. Germline CDR1 and CDR2: LNHDA and SQIVND (reference sequence). The V and J ends lost 4 bases and 2 bases, in that order; junction bases with no gene match: 15. This CDR3 comprises 19 residues. CDR3 DNA sequence: TGTGCCAGTAGTAAGGGTTTTAGGAGGCTAGCGGGTAACACCGGGGAGCTGTTTTTT. It translates to CASSKGFRRLAGNTGELFF.

The V call is TRBV19, the J call TRBJ1-1; a possible D gene is TRBD1 (5 bases). V was trimmed by 6 bases and J by 1 base, leaving 15 bases between them. The CDR3 is made up of 15 amino acids. From germline, CDR1 is LNHDA and CDR2 SQIVND (reference sequence). The DNA of the CDR3 is TGTGCCAGTAGGGGAACGGGACTGCCGAACACTGAAGCTTTCTTT. This codes for CASRGTGLPNTEAFF.

The chain links TRBV7-9 to TRBJ2-3; 7 bases agree with TRBD2. The ends lost 3 bases at V and 2 bases at J; junction bases unmatched: 5. Germline-derived CDR1 and CDR2 are SEHNR and FQNEAQ (reference sequence). CDR3 length equals 15 residues. The CDR3 reads CASSLSSGNTDTQYF. The CDR3 DNA is TGTGCCAGCAGCTTGTCTAGCGGCAACACAGATACGCAGTATTTT.

The gene calls are TRBV2 and TRBJ2-3; TRBD2 agrees at 8 bases. Germline CDR1 is SNHLY and CDR2 is FYNNEI. The CDR3 is 13 amino acids. Trimming at V came to 6 bases and at J to 6 bases, leaving 5 bases not matched to a gene. CDR3 coding DNA: TGTGCCAGCAGGTTAGCGGGAAAGGATACGCAGTATTTT. Its protein product is CASRLAGKDTQYF.

This clone was found a few times. The V gene is TRBV5-5, the J gene TRBJ2-3, with D possibly TRBD1 on 6 matching bases. From germline, CDR1 is SGHKS and CDR2 YYEKEE (reference sequence). V was trimmed by 4 bases and J by 1 base, leaving 7 bases between them. The CDR3 is 13 amino acids. CDR3 nucleotides: TGTGCCAGCAGCGGGGGCCGCACAGATACGCAGTATTTT. Translating it yields CASSGGRTDTQYF.

V usage is TRBV7-9 and J usage is TRBJ2-3; D remains unclear. V was clipped by 2 bases and J by 3 bases, with 12 bases between them. Germline V gene data show CDR1 as SEHNR and CDR2 as FQNEAQ (reference sequence). The CDR3 sequence is 15 residues long. CDR3 bases: TGTGCCAGCAGCTTAATATCTAGTAAGACAGATACGCAGTATTTT. Translation: CASSLISSKTDTQYF.

V gene TRBV6-1 combines with J gene TRBJ1-4; D possibly corresponds to TRBD1 (6 bases). The V gene's germline CDR1 is MNHNS and CDR2 SASEGT. CDR3 size: 15 residues. Trimming cost V 0 bases and J 5 bases, with 10 bases left between them. CDR3 in amino acids: CASSEAGQGNEKLFF. In DNA, the CDR3 is TGTGCCAGCAGTGAAGCGGGACAAGGCAATGAAAAACTGTTTTTT.

The chain couples TRBV18 to TRBJ1-1; D is perhaps TRBD1 (5 bases). CDR1 KGHSH and CDR2 LQKENI come from the germline V gene. The length of the CDR3 is 13 residues. The ends were cut back, 4 bases at V and 5 bases at J, with 11 bases in the middle. CDR3 amino acids: CASSLRVGTEAFF. CDR3 coding DNA: TGTGCCAGCTCACTCAGGGTCGGGACTGAAGCTTTCTTT.

V is TRBV6-1 and J is TRBJ1-2; no reliable D call. V shed 5 bases and J shed 3 bases, with 13 bases lying between them. This CDR3 is built from 14 residues. Germline V gene data show CDR1 as MNHNS and CDR2 as SASEGT. DNA of the CDR3: TGTGCCAGCAGTACCTCGGACGGATACTATGGCTACACCTTC. This translates into CASSTSDGYYGYTF.

Turning to this clone: Germline is not matched at one junction end, which may reflect a read error. The CDR3 region is CASSLGSSGQETQYF. The CDR3 DNA reads as TGTGCTAGCAGCTTAGGCTCCAGCGGTCAAGAGACCCAGTACTTC. The V gene is TRBV7-7, the J gene TRBJ2-5; D possibly corresponds to TRBD2 (5 bases). The germline V gene has CDR1 SSHAT and CDR2 FNYEAQ (reference sequence). The CDR3 length is 15 residues.

CDR3 coding DNA: TGTGCCAGCAGCGAATTCGGGACTTCCTACGAGCAGTACTTC. It translates to CASSEFGTSYEQYF. V and J are TRBV2 and TRBJ2-7, with D perhaps TRBD2 (6 bases). V was cut by 6 bases and J by 1 base, with 13 bases left in between. Germline lookup yields CDR1 SNHLY and CDR2 FYNNEI. The CDR3 has 14 residues.

The chain recombines TRBV18 with TRBJ1-3; D not certain. Trimming stripped 3 bases from V and 0 bases from J, with 15 bases between. This CDR3 spans 17 amino acids. Germline V gene lookup returns CDR1 KGHSH and CDR2 LQKENI. In DNA form, the CDR3 reads TGTGCCAGCTCACCCCATGGACCGAGGGCCTCTGGAAACACCATATATTTT. Protein product: CASSPHGPRASGNTIYF.

The CDR3 region has the DNA TGTGCCAGCAGCCAAGGGAATTCACCCCTCCACTTT. This gives the protein CASSQGNSPLHF. J is TRBJ1-6 and V is TRBV11-3; D unclear. With 5 bases removed from V and 7 bases from J, the gap between germline ends came to 6 bases. CDR3 size: 12 residues. Germline V lookup: CDR1 SGHNT, CDR2 YENEEA.

The chain joins TRBV14 to TRBJ2-3; 10 bases match TRBD2. CDR1 and CDR2 (germline): SGHDN, FVKESK. Trimming took 2 bases from V and 10 from J; bases not matched to a gene: 0. There are 12 residues in the CDR3. CDR3 sequence (DNA): TGTGCCAGCAGCCAAACTAGCGGGGCGCAGTATTTT. Its protein is CASSQTSGAQYF. The full variable domain, its missing parts supplied by reference TRBV14 and TRBJ2-3, is EAGVTQFPSHSVIEKGQTVTLRCDPISGHDNLYWYRRVMGKEIKFLLHFVKESKQDESGMPNNRFLAERTGGTYSTLKVQPAELEDSGVYFCASSQTSGAQYFGPGTRLTVL.

The J gene is TRBJ1-1, the V gene TRBV10-1; the D is unclear. In germline, CDR1 is WNHNN, CDR2 SYGVQD (reference sequence). Trimming removed 6 bases at V and 2 bases at J, with 13 bases between. The CDR3 covers 14 residues. The CDR3 loop is CASSSRVGNTEAFF. CDR3 nucleotide sequence: TGCGCCAGCAGCAGCCGGGTCGGTAACACTGAAGCTTTCTTT.

The rearrangement uses TRBV7-2 and TRBJ2-1; D is uncertain. CDR1 SGHTA and CDR2 FQGNSA come from the germline V gene. The germline V and J ends were trimmed by 2 bases and 8 bases, with 16 bases remaining between them. The CDR3 totals 15 residues. The DNA for the CDR3 is TGTGCCAGCAGCTTAAGTATGTCCCCGCAATATGAGCAGTTCTTC. This translates into CASSLSMSPQYEQFF.

The V call is TRBV11-2, the J call TRBJ2-7; D tentatively fits TRBD1 or TRBD2 (5 bases each). The germline gives CDR1 SGHAT, CDR2 FQNNGV. This CDR3 is built from 14 residues. With 2 bases removed from V and 5 bases from J, the gap between germline ends came to 13 bases. The CDR3 region has the DNA TGTGCCAGCAGCTTATGGCCAGGGACCCACGAGCAGTACTTC. Its protein is CASSLWPGTHEQYF.

The chain couples TRBV10-3 to TRBJ2-7; possible D gene TRBD2, 6 bases. Germline V lookup: CDR1 ENHRY, CDR2 SYGVKD. The V and J ends lost 0 bases and 4 bases respectively, with 16 bases between them. The CDR3 covers 16 residues. The CDR3 here is CAISESRRGMNYEQYF. CDR3 DNA sequence: TGTGCCATCAGTGAGTCCAGGCGGGGAATGAATTACGAGCAGTACTTC.

This chain joins TRBV2 and TRBJ2-6; TRBD1 aligns across 9 bases. Looked up from germline, CDR1 is SNHLY and CDR2 is FYNNEI. The CDR3 is 19 residues long. The J segment lost 4 bases and the V segment lost 2 bases, leaving 12 bases of the junction unmatched. CDR3 DNA sequence: TGTGCCAGCAGTGAATTACGGGGACAGGGCTCCAACGGGGCCAACGTCCTGACTTTC. This translates into CASSELRGQGSNGANVLTF.